The clone carrying this T cell receptor beta chain occurred a few times. Antigen specificity is unknown. The time point denotes: second of two pre-therapy site-matched biopsies about 9 weeks apart. The data are from a study of T cells in tumors after PD-1 blockade. Study in general: No patient had prior checkpoint blockade, systemic immunosuppression, or radiotherapy within 4 weeks. A subset received ongoing vismodegib 150 mg daily alongside anti-PD-1 therapy. Mean per tumor sample: 25,000 or so templates (554-99,264), some 6,000 unique clonotypes.

The germline gives CDR1 WNHNN, CDR2 SYGVQD (reference sequence). V shed 2 bases, J shed 4 bases, and the junction held 6 bases outside the gene matches. The CDR3 consists of 16 residues. Study-wide findings and caveats: About 41% of tumor TCR clonotypes were also found in blood.

The table came from immunoSEQ multiplex PCR; TCRdb's copy has only in-frame clones and leaves some out. The data show more than 1,500 clones, with about two thirds seen just once and roughly 12% held by the top ten. The sequence was collected from a human donor with basal cell carcinoma. The sample consisted of tumor tissue, taken before anti-PD-1 treatment. The V and J genes are TRBV10-1 and TRBJ2-2; the match to TRBD2 covers 8 bases. CDR3: CASSEGLAGSTGELFF. In nucleotides, the CDR3 is TGCGCCAGCAGTGAGGGATTAGCGGGGTCCACCGGGGAGCTGTTTTTT.